This T cell receptor (beta chain) was recovered during a study (dated by TCRdb to the mid-2010s). The library came from RT-PCR. The listed sequencing device is Illumina MiSeq. Using fastp trimming at Q25 and MiXCR clonotype assembly, TCRdb reanalyzed the public sequencing data and kept in-frame beta chains. All rows with the same CDR3 protein become a single entry with the most common DNA and genes. Recorded for this sample are about 680,000 distinct CDR3 sequences; 13% to 15% of them occurred a single time. The top ten constitute 3.6% of the sample. The germline V gene (reference sequence) specifies MNHNY as CDR1 and SVGAGI as CDR2. V loses 3 bases, J loses 5 bases, and the germline ends lie 12 bases apart. Including the terminal cysteine and phenylalanine, the CDR3 comprises 14 residues. The sequence is cut down to CDR3 DNA, 42 bases in frame from base 1. This clonotype was seen a few times. This receptor's antigen is unknown. Per-base qualities were not stored, and no clone one base away is much larger.

The source of this sequence is a female donor in good health, serving as a healthy control. This receptor chain uses TRBV6-6 and TRBJ2-3, with no reliable assignment of the D segment. The specimen sequenced was memory CD4+ T cells from blood. The base sequence is TGTGCCAGCAGTTATTCAGCCAGCGTAGATACGCAGTATTTT. It codes for CASSYSASVDTQYF.